The rows below give T cell receptor beta chains drawn from one sample of a study of cytomegalovirus exposure and HLA in healthy donors. Assay: immunoSEQ multiplex PCR; the TCRdb copy retains only in-frame clones and omits some. This table has 200,000 to 300,000 clones, about 83% appearing once. Sequenced: PBMCs. These receptors came from a middle-aged woman in good health and CMV-seropositive. CDR3s include the opening cysteine and the closing phenylalanine or tryptophan. The D gene is left open where the match is weak. Where a row states a size, it is once, few, many or the class of an expanded clone; other rows omit it.

TRBV4-3	TRBD1	TRBJ1-5	.	TGCGCCAGCAGCCAAACACAGGGGAATCAGCCCCAGCATTTT	CASSQTQGNQPQHF
TRBV19	TRBD1	TRBJ1-4	.	TGTGCCAGTAGTACTGGACAGGGGGCAACTAATGAAAAACTGTTTTTT	CASSTGQGATNEKLFF
TRBV18	.	TRBJ2-1	.	TGTGCCAGCTCACCCGAGTTGAACGATGAGCAGTTCTTC	CASSPELNDEQFF
TRBV7-6	TRBD1	TRBJ2-7	.	TGTGCCAGCAGCTCCTTCGACCGGGACAGAAACTACGAGCAGTACTTC	CASSSFDRDRNYEQYF
TRBV18	TRBD2	TRBJ2-7	.	TGTGCCAGCTCACCTCTAGCGGGAAATGTTTACGAGCAGTACTTC	CASSPLAGNVYEQYF
TRBV28	TRBD2	TRBJ2-7	.	TGTGCCAGCAGTTTCGAATACTCACTGACTAGCGGGAACTACGAGCAGTACTTC	CASSFEYSLTSGNYEQYF
TRBV7-9	.	TRBJ1-2	.	TGTTCCAGCAGCCTGGACTTCTATGGCTACACCTTC	CSSSLDFYGYTF
TRBV11-2	.	TRBJ1-5	.	TGTGCCAGCAGCTCCTCGGGATTTGGCAATCAGCCCCAGCATTTT	CASSSSGFGNQPQHF
TRBV28	.	TRBJ1-2	.	TGTGCCAGCAGTTTAGGGGCGGCTGAAGAGTATGGCTACACCTTC	CASSLGAAEEYGYTF
TRBV7-9	TRBD2	TRBJ2-1	.	TGTGCCAGCAGCTTACGGCTAGCGGGAGGGATCCATGAGCAGTTCTTC	CASSLRLAGGIHEQFF
TRBV15	TRBD2	TRBJ2-5	.	TGTGCCACCAGCAGAGATCGGGGGGTGGAGACCCAGTACTTC	CATSRDRGVETQYF
TRBV6-5	TRBD2	TRBJ2-2	.	TGTGCCGTTTCCAGCGTCGAGCGGGAGAGCGGGGAGCTGTTTTTT	CAVSSVERESGELFF
TRBV29-1	TRBD2	TRBJ2-1	.	TGCAGCGTTGGATTTAGCGGGAGCTCCTACAATGAGCAGTTCTTC	CSVGFSGSSYNEQFF
TRBV5-1	.	TRBJ2-5	.	TGCGCCAGCAGCTTGCAGGGGAGCCAAGAGACCCAGTACTTC	CASSLQGSQETQYF
TRBV6-1	TRBD2	TRBJ2-1	.	TGTGCCAGCAGTCTCGGACTAGCGGGATACAATGAGCAGTTCTTC	CASSLGLAGYNEQFF
TRBV5-1	TRBD2	TRBJ2-5	.	TGCGCCAGCAGCTTGGGAGCGGGGCAAGAGACCCAGTACTTC	CASSLGAGQETQYF
TRBV28	.	TRBJ1-2	once	TGTGCCAGCAGTCGGACATCTCAGTTCGGCTACACCTTC	CASSRTSQFGYTF
TRBV27	TRBD2	TRBJ2-7	.	TGTGCCAGCAGTCCGTTAGCGGGAGTAAATATTTACGAGCAGTACTTC	CASSPLAGVNIYEQYF
TRBV6-1	.	TRBJ1-1	.	TGTGCCAGCAGTGAGAACCACGCGGGCAGGAGTGATACTTTCTTT	CASSENHAGRSDTFF
TRBV7-2	.	TRBJ2-1	.	TGTGCCAGCAGCTTAGTTGGCGGGGCCCCAACCACCTACAATGAGCAGTTCTTC	CASSLVGGAPTTYNEQFF
TRBV6-4	.	TRBJ1-1	.	TGTGCCAGCAGTGACTCCCGGCAGGTCGGGAGAGCTTTCTTT	CASSDSRQVGRAFF
TRBV6-6	TRBD1	TRBJ1-1	once	TGTGCCAGCAGTTACTCAGACAGGGCATTGGCTTTCTTT	CASSYSDRALAFF
TRBV9	TRBD2	TRBJ2-1	.	TGTGCCAGCAGCGTAGCTCTAGCGGACTACAATGAGCAGTTCTTC	CASSVALADYNEQFF
TRBV9	.	TRBJ1-2	.	TGTGCCAGCAGCGTAGATGGGGGGTCTGGCTACACCTTC	CASSVDGGSGYTF
TRBV5-1	.	TRBJ2-2	.	TGCGCCAGCAGCTTGGGAGGGATCGGGAACACCGGGGAGCTGTTTTTT	CASSLGGIGNTGELFF
TRBV10-3	TRBD1	TRBJ2-2	.	TGTGCCATCAGTGTGCCGACCGGGACAGGGACATCCACCGGGGAGCTGTTTTTT	CAISVPTGTGTSTGELFF
TRBV19	.	TRBJ1-6	once	TGTGCCGCAGCGCAGGAACAGGGCTCACCCCTCCACTTT	CAAAQEQGSPLHF
TRBV10-1	TRBD1	TRBJ2-7	.	TGCGCCAGCAGTGTAACAGGGGCCAACGAGCAGTACTTC	CASSVTGANEQYF
TRBV9	TRBD1	TRBJ2-7	.	TGTGCCAGCAGCACATGGACAGGGGCGAGGAACGAGCAGTACTTC	CASSTWTGARNEQYF
TRBV4-2	TRBD1	TRBJ1-5	.	TGTGCCAGCAGCCAAGAATCAGTACAGGGGGAAAGCAATCAGCCCCAGCATTTT	CASSQESVQGESNQPQHF
TRBV7-9	.	TRBJ2-5	.	TGTGCCAGCAGCTCACAGGGTCAAGAGACCCAGTACTTC	CASSSQGQETQYF
TRBV30	.	TRBJ2-7	.	TGTGCCTGGAGTGTACCCGGGTCCCAGCCCTACGAGCAGTACTTC	CAWSVPGSQPYEQYF
TRBV7-9	.	TRBJ2-1	.	TGTGCCAGCAGCCCTTACGGGGACTACAATGAGCAGTTCTTC	CASSPYGDYNEQFF
TRBV29-1	.	TRBJ1-2	few	TGCAGCGTTGAGAGAGACATGAACTATGGCTACACCTTC	CSVERDMNYGYTF
TRBV1	.	TRBJ1-2	.	TGCACCAGCAGCCAAGACCCCACGGGGAGGGTCTATGGCTACACCTTC	CTSSQDPTGRVYGYTF
TRBV11-3	.	TRBJ2-2	.	TGTGCCAGCAGCTTAGCCTCAGCGGACACCGGGGAGCTGTTTTTT	CASSLASADTGELFF
TRBV28	.	TRBJ2-3	.	TGTGCCTCTTCGGGAGACCGGGGCACAGATACGCAGTATTTT	CASSGDRGTDTQYF